This T cell receptor beta chain was obtained from a study of shared clonotypes between healthy human individuals. About the study: Each donor had three CD4 naive, three CD4 memory, two CD8 naive and one CD8 memory plate.

Whole-study findings and limits: It was the non-shared clonotypes that had lower generation probabilities than clonotypes shared by all four donors. Clonotype sharing among donors was thought likely to change with sequencing depth.

Data came from immunoSEQ multiplex PCR; TCRdb stores just in-frame clones and leaves some out. This table holds roughly 1,000,000 clones, 78% found once. The CDR3 totals 12 residues. V lost 2 bases to trimming and J lost 5 bases, with 6 bases between them. Germline CDR1 reads SGHVS; CDR2 reads FQNEAQ. Comments on this clone: Antigen specificity is unknown. Other DNA sequences from this sample encode an identical CDR3 as well.

This receptor was taken from a man aged 18 to 30 in good health. Some clones in this sample may be carry-over from other donors' samples. The chain carries TRBV7-8 and TRBJ2-5; no clear D gene. Material: memory CD4+ T cells from PBMCs. The sample's subset: CD45RA-negative fraction. CDR3 region: CASSLWLETQYF. The CDR3, as DNA: TGTGCCAGCAGCTTATGGCTGGAGACCCAGTACTTC. Variable domain in full (rest from reference TRBV7-8 and TRBJ2-5): GAGVSQSPRYKVAKRGQDVALRCDPISGHVSLFWYQQALGQGPEFLTYFQNEAQLDKSGLPSDRFFAERPEGSVSTLKIQRTQQEDSAVYLCASSLWLETQYFGPGTRLLVL.